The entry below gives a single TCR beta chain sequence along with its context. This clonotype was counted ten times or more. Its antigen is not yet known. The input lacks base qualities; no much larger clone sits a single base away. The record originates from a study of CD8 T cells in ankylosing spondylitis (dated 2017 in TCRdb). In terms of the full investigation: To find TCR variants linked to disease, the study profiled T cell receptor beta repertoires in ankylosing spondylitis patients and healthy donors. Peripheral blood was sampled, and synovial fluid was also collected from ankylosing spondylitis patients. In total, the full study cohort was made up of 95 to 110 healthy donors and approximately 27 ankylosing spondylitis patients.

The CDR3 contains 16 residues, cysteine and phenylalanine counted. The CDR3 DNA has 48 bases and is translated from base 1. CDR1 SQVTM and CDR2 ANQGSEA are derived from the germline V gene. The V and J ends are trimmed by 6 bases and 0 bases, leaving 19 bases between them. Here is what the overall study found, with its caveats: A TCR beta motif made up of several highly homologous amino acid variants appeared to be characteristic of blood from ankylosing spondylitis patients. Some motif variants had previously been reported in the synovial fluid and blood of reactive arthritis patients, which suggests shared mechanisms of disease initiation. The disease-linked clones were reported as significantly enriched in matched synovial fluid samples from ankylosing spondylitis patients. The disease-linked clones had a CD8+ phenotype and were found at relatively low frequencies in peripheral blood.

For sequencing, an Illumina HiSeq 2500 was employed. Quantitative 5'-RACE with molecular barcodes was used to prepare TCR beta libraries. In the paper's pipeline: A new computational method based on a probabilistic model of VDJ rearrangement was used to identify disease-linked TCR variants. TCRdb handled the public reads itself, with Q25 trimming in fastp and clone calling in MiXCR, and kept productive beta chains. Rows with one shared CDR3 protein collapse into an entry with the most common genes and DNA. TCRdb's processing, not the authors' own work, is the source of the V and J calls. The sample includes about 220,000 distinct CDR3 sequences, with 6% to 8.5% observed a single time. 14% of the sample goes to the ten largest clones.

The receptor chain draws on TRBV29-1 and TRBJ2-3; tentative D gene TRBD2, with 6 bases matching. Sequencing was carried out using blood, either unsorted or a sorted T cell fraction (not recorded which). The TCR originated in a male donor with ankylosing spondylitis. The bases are TGCAGCGTAGACCGCCGGGGGACGGCTAGCACAGATACGCAGTATTTT. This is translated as CSVDRRGTASTDTQYF.